The clone carrying this T cell receptor beta chain was seen only a few times. Its antigen is unidentified. The data were obtained in a study of T cell repertoires in cytomegalovirus infection. Study summary: The public TCR beta signatures pointed to both CMV infection and matching HLA type.

MiXCR, run by TCRdb on the reads, gives a single entry per CDR3 protein. The sample has some 350,000 distinct CDR3 sequences; just under 30% are singletons. The junction had 5 bases not matched to a gene; V was cut back by 3 bases and J by 6 bases. The CDR3 spans 14 residues. Germline V gene data show CDR1 as MDHEN and CDR2 as SYDVKM. Whole-study findings and limits: CMV-specific TCR beta clonotypes restricted by HLA-C dominated the ex vivo response.

The sequence derives from a human donor in good health (CMV status not recorded). Some clones in this sample may be carry-over from other donors' samples. The source was cultured PBMCs, collected from culture after CMV antigen stimulation. The V and J genes are TRBV28 and TRBJ2-1; 7 bases line up with TRBD2. CDR3 DNA: TGTGCCAGCAGTTTCGGGAGGCTTCGCAATGAGCAGTTCTTC. It yields the protein CASSFGRLRNEQFF.